The next 26 T cell receptor beta chains were all read from a single sample in a study of blood T cell repertoires in COVID-19. TCRdb's copy holds only in-frame clones and misses some; the assay was immunoSEQ multiplex PCR. Among more than 350,000 clones listed, more than 75% were seen once. Sequences were obtained from peripheral blood. Receptor source: a woman under 40 with COVID-19, enrolled during active disease.

This clone came up once. The chain has TRBV2 and TRBJ2-5, with 14 positions matching TRBD2. V shed 9 bases and J 6 bases; nucleotides not matched to a gene: 15. Looked up from germline, CDR1 is SNHLY and CDR2 is FYNNEI. The CDR3 consists of 17 residues. The CDR3 loop is CARTGTSGRFLPQTQYF. The DNA of the CDR3 is TGTGCCAGGACCGGGACTAGCGGGAGATTCCTCCCACAGACCCAGTACTTC.

The J gene is TRBJ2-1, the V gene TRBV29-1, with TRBD2 identical over 9 bases. From germline, CDR1 is SQVTM and CDR2 ANQGSEA. The junction had 10 bases not matched to a gene; V was cut back by 7 bases and J by 3 bases. This CDR3 has 15 residues. DNA of the CDR3: TGCAGCGCCTCTCCCCCTAGCGGGGACTACAATGAGCAGTTCTTC. Protein sequence: CSASPPSGDYNEQFF.

This clone was detected only a few times. The chain employs TRBV2 and TRBJ1-2, with D unresolved. Deletions cut 8 bases from V and 2 bases from J, with 9 bases between. Per the germline V gene, CDR1 is SNHLY and CDR2 is FYNNEI. This CDR3 contains 12 residues. CDR3 amino acids: CASHGENYGYTF. Here the CDR3 DNA reads TGTGCCAGCCACGGGGAGAACTATGGCTACACCTTC.

This clone was recorded only once. The chain uses TRBV25-1 and TRBJ2-3; D is unclear. Germline assignment: CDR1 MGHDK and CDR2 SYGVNS. CDR3 length: 15 residues. V was clipped by 6 bases and J by 5 bases, with 18 bases between them. CDR3 sequence (DNA): TGTGCCAGCAGCGACTCAGCGACGGTGGGAGATACGCAGTATTTT. This encodes CASSDSATVGDTQYF.

V usage is TRBV2 and J usage is TRBJ2-3, with 8 bases aligning to TRBD2. The germline V gene has CDR1 SNHLY and CDR2 FYNNEI. This CDR3 contains 14 residues. With V trimmed by 7 bases and J by 0 bases, 3 bases remained unmatched. The CDR3 DNA sequence: TGTGCCAGCAAACTAGCGGCAAGCACAGATACGCAGTATTTT. Translating it yields CASKLAASTDTQYF.

V is TRBV25-1 and J is TRBJ2-1, with 7 bases that match TRBD2. This CDR3 region has 14 residues. From germline, CDR1 is MGHDK and CDR2 SYGVNS. With V trimmed by 8 bases and J by 7 bases, 11 bases remained unmatched. The CDR3 protein is CASSREGLKNEQFF. The CDR3 nucleotides are TGTGCCAGCTCAAGGGAGGGGCTTAAGAATGAGCAGTTCTTC.

V is TRBV7-6 and J is TRBJ1-1; 7 bases map to TRBD1. The germline V gene encodes CDR1 SGHVS and CDR2 FNYEAQ. CDR3 length equals 16 residues. Trimming took 1 base from V and 0 from J; bases not matched to a gene: 5. As DNA, the CDR3 is TGTGCCAGCAGCTTAGTCGCCGACAGGGTGAACACTGAAGCTTTCTTT. Amino acid sequence: CASSLVADRVNTEAFF.

The chain employs TRBV10-1 and TRBJ1-2; TRBD1 matches at 9 bases. The CDR3 runs to 14 residues. The V and J ends lost 5 bases and 4 bases, in that order; junction bases with no gene match: 5. Germline CDR1 is WNHNN and CDR2 is SYGVQD (reference sequence). Written as DNA, the CDR3 is TGCGCCAGCAGTTCCGGGACAGGGATCTATGGCTACACCTTC. Protein product: CASSSGTGIYGYTF.

The V gene is TRBV27, the J gene TRBJ2-7, with D tentatively TRBD2 (5 bases). The CDR3 runs to 16 residues. CDR1 and CDR2 (germline): MNHEY, SMNVEV (reference sequence). Trimming pared 6 bases from V and 1 base from J, leaving 19 bases between. The CDR3 region is CASRVSLGLDSYEQYF. CDR3 in DNA: TGTGCCAGCAGGGTAAGCCTCGGACTTGATTCCTACGAGCAGTACTTC.

The V call is TRBV11-3, the J call TRBJ2-1; 10 nucleotides match TRBD2. This CDR3 spans 14 amino acids. After removal of 11 bases from V and 9 bases from J, the junction contained 13 bases not matched to a gene. CDR1 and CDR2 (germline): SGHNT, YENEEA. The DNA for the CDR3 is TGTGCCCGTAAGACTAGCGGGCAGGTAGGTGAGCAGTTCTTC. Translated, it gives CARKTSGQVGEQFF.

The chain combines TRBV13 with TRBJ2-6; no firm D call. Looked up from germline, CDR1 is PRHDT and CDR2 is FYEKMQ (reference sequence). The CDR3 loop spans 14 amino acids. Between the trimmed V and J ends, which lost 5 bases and 0 bases, there was a span of 5 bases. In DNA form, the CDR3 reads TGTGCCAGCAGCACAGCCTCTGGGGCCAACGTCCTGACTTTC. This encodes CASSTASGANVLTF.

The chain is built from TRBV18 and TRBJ2-1; 8 bases agree with TRBD2. The V gene end was trimmed by 1 base and the J gene end by 7 bases; junction bases not matched to a gene: 3. The CDR3 runs to 14 residues. Per germline, CDR1 KGHSH and CDR2 LQKENI. CDR3 loop: CASSPLPSGNEQFF. CDR3 coding DNA: TGTGCCAGCTCACCACTACCTAGCGGGAATGAGCAGTTCTTC.

The V call is TRBV2, the J call TRBJ2-1; 13 bases align to TRBD2. Losses at the gene ends were 6 bases for V and 5 bases for J; bases not matched to a gene: 7. The germline V gene encodes CDR1 SNHLY and CDR2 FYNNEI. There are 16 residues in the CDR3. This CDR3 reads CASRARLAGGNNEQFF. As DNA, the CDR3 is TGTGCCAGCAGGGCTAGACTAGCGGGAGGAAACAATGAGCAGTTCTTC.

The chain links TRBV27 to TRBJ2-2; 11 bases map to TRBD2. The CDR3 is 15 amino acids. V trimming: 8 bases; J trimming: 5 bases; junction bases outside the gene matches: 7. The V gene's germline CDR1 is MNHEY and CDR2 SMNVEV (reference sequence). The CDR3 sequence is CASGRLAGHTGELFF. CDR3 bases: TGTGCCAGCGGTAGACTAGCGGGACATACCGGGGAGCTGTTTTTT.

The rearrangement uses TRBV4-1 and TRBJ2-7, with TRBD1 matching 8 bases. The CDR3 runs 14 residues. The germline CDR1 and CDR2 sequences are MGHRA and YSYEKL. Trimming took 5 bases from V and 3 from J; bases not matched to a gene: 6. This CDR3 is CASSAGGQVYEQYF. In DNA form, the CDR3 reads TGCGCCAGCAGCGCCGGGGGACAGGTCTACGAGCAGTACTTC.

The V and J genes are TRBV7-6 and TRBJ2-3; no reliable D call. CDR3 length equals 16 residues. Trimming stripped 5 bases from V and 0 bases from J, with 15 bases between. Germline-derived CDR1 and CDR2 are SGHVS and FNYEAQ. CDR3 protein: CASSRAPLSSTDTQYF. CDR3 DNA: TGTGCCAGCAGCCGAGCTCCCCTGTCTAGCACAGATACGCAGTATTTT. Using reference TRBV7-6 and TRBJ2-3 for the parts outside the CDR3, the full variable domain is GAGVSQSPRYKVTKRGQDVALRCDPISGHVSLYWYRQALGQGPEFLTYFNYEAQQDKSGLPNDRFSAERPEGSISTLTIQRTEQRDSAMYRCASSRAPLSSTDTQYFGPGTRLTVL.

The chain joins TRBV6-5 to TRBJ2-3; D is possibly TRBD2 (6 bases). Trimming removed 4 bases at V and 6 bases at J, with 14 bases between. The CDR3 sequence is 14 residues long. Per the germline V gene, CDR1 is MNHEY and CDR2 is SVGAGI. CDR3 in amino acids: CASSLNRGGDTQYF. The CDR3 DNA sequence: TGTGCCAGCAGTTTGAATCGCGGAGGGGATACGCAGTATTTT.

The V call is TRBV28, the J call TRBJ2-3; 7 bases are a match to TRBD2. The CDR3 loop spans 14 amino acids. The trim removed 6 bases at V and 2 bases at J, leaving 5 bases unmatched. CDR1 and CDR2 from the germline V gene are MDHEN and SYDVKM. The CDR3 DNA reads as TGTGCCAGCAGCTCGGGAGGCCACACAGATACGCAGTATTTT. Encoded protein: CASSSGGHTDTQYF.

The chain uses TRBV9 and TRBJ2-7; D is perhaps TRBD2 (6 bases). This CDR3 is built from 15 residues. V lost 0 bases and J 0 bases, leaving 10 bases between the germline ends. Germline CDR1 is SGDLS and CDR2 is YYNGEE. The CDR3 sequence: CASSVGLAISYEQYF. Written as DNA, the CDR3 is TGTGCCAGCAGCGTAGGCCTAGCGATCTCCTACGAGCAGTACTTC.

The chain carries TRBV19 and TRBJ2-3; D is uncertain. Germline CDR1 and CDR2: LNHDA and SQIVND (reference sequence). Trimming took 1 base from V and 8 from J, leaving 7 bases between them. The length of the CDR3 is 12 residues. CDR3 residues: CASSIGGGTQYF. CDR3 nucleotides: TGTGCCAGTAGTATAGGCGGCGGTACGCAGTATTTT.

This clone was counted a few times. This chain connects TRBV5-4 to TRBJ1-2; D is undetermined. Germline V gene lookup returns CDR1 SGHNT and CDR2 YYREEE (reference sequence). V was cut by 0 bases and J by 7 bases, with 10 bases left in between. The CDR3 loop spans 13 amino acids. The CDR3 is CASSLAGFFGYTF. CDR3 sequence (DNA): TGTGCCAGCAGCTTGGCGGGGTTTTTTGGCTACACCTTC.

There are a few counts of this clone. This rearrangement joins TRBV7-2 to TRBJ2-7, with a weak D call TRBD2 (6 bases). CDR1 and CDR2 (germline): SGHTA, FQGNSA. The ends were cut back, 1 base at V and 0 bases at J, with 13 bases in the middle. The CDR3 is 16 residues long. CDR3 sequence reads: CASSLGSEGSSYEQYF. CDR3 bases: TGTGCCAGCAGCTTAGGCTCGGAGGGCAGCTCCTACGAGCAGTACTTC.

The V and J genes are TRBV19 and TRBJ2-5, with D perhaps TRBD1 (5 bases). V was clipped by 3 bases and J by 5 bases, with 7 bases between them. Per germline, CDR1 LNHDA and CDR2 SQIVND (reference sequence). The CDR3 is 12 residues long. For the CDR3, the DNA is TGTGCCAGTAGTATGGGGCGGGAGACCCAGTACTTC. Protein product: CASSMGRETQYF.

V and J are TRBV3-1 (or the pseudogene TRBV3-2) and TRBJ2-2, with D possibly being TRBD2 (5 bases). This CDR3 has 13 residues. Germline-derived CDR1 and CDR2 are LGHDT and YNNKEL (reference sequence). V lost 3 bases, J lost 9 bases, and 11 bases lay in between. This CDR3 is CASSQSRLRELFF. CDR3 DNA sequence: TGTGCCAGCAGCCAGTCAAGACTAAGGGAGCTGTTTTTT.

This rearrangement joins TRBV27 to TRBJ2-6; a weak D match, TRBD1 (5 bases). CDR3 length: 15 amino acids. V was clipped by 3 bases and J by 0 bases, with 6 bases between them. Germline assignment: CDR1 MNHEY and CDR2 SMNVEV (reference sequence). The CDR3 DNA follows: TGTGCCAGCAGTTTTGGGGCCTCTGGGGCCAACGTCCTGACTTTC. This codes for CASSFGASGANVLTF.

This chain connects TRBV2 to TRBJ2-7, with 11 bases that match TRBD2. This CDR3 spans 16 amino acids. In germline, CDR1 is SNHLY, CDR2 FYNNEI. Trimming took 3 bases from V and 2 from J; bases not matched to a gene: 6. The CDR3, as DNA: TGTGCCAGCAGTGATTACCCTAGCGGGAGGACCTACGAGCAGTACTTC. Encoded protein: CASSDYPSGRTYEQYF.